One sample yielded the 16 T cell receptor beta chains listed below, sequenced in a study of blood T cell repertoires in COVID-19. The assay was immunoSEQ multiplex PCR, and TCRdb's table has in-frame clones only and misses some. The data show more than 35,000 clones, approximately 90% seen once. The sample consisted of peripheral blood. These receptor sequences come from a man aged 65 to 85 with acute or convalescent COVID-19.

The chain is built from TRBV5-5 and TRBJ2-2, with 10 bases identical to TRBD2. The germline gives CDR1 SGHKS, CDR2 YYEKEE (reference sequence). J was trimmed by 1 base and V by 5 bases; bases with no gene match: 5. CDR3 length: 16 amino acids. CDR3 coding DNA: TGTGCCAGCAGTCTAAGACTAGCGGGGAACACCGGGGAGCTGTTTTTT. It specifies CASSLRLAGNTGELFF.

This clone came up once. The V gene is TRBV7-9, the J gene TRBJ2-7; TRBD1 matches at 9 bases. V gave up 3 bases and J gave up 7 bases; unmatched junction bases: 1. Germline-derived CDR1 and CDR2 are SEHNR and FQNEAQ (reference sequence). This CDR3 is 12 amino acids long. The CDR3 sequence: CASSFGQGEQYF. CDR3 bases: TGTGCCAGCAGCTTTGGACAGGGGGAGCAGTACTTC.

This clone has just one count. V gene TRBV7-2 combines with J gene TRBJ1-2, with D hard to call. The germline V gene has CDR1 SGHTA and CDR2 FQGNSA. The V end was cut by 6 bases, the J end by 5 bases, with 7 bases between. CDR3 length: 11 amino acids. CDR3 sequence (DNA): TGTGCCAGCAGTATATATTATGGCTACACCTTC. Protein sequence: CASSIYYGYTF.

The chain has TRBV19 and TRBJ1-1; D perhaps matches TRBD1 (6 bases). V dropped 7 bases and J dropped 0 bases, with 12 bases sitting between them. Per the germline V gene, CDR1 is LNHDA and CDR2 is SQIVND (reference sequence). The length of the CDR3 is 14 residues. In nucleotides, the CDR3 is TGTGCCAGTACCGGACAGACTATGAACACTGAAGCTTTCTTT. It is translated as CASTGQTMNTEAFF.

This clone was recorded once. The rearrangement links TRBV11-2 to TRBJ1-4; 7 bases map to TRBD1. CDR3 size: 14 residues. Trimming took 5 bases from V and 2 from J; bases not matched to a gene: 2. Germline V lookup: CDR1 SGHAT, CDR2 FQNNGV. The CDR3 nucleotides are TGTGCCAGCAGCGCGGGACAGACTAATGAAAAACTGTTTTTT. Its translation is CASSAGQTNEKLFF.

The genes are TRBV6-2 or TRBV6-3 and TRBJ1-1; no clear D gene. Germline V gene data show CDR1 as MNHEY and CDR2 as SVGEGT. V was pared by 4 bases and J by 0 bases, with 6 bases between. CDR3 size: 13 residues. CDR3 loop: CASSSQMNTEAFF. Written as DNA, the CDR3 is TGTGCCAGCAGTTCTCAGATGAACACTGAAGCTTTCTTT.

V gene TRBV6-6 combines with J gene TRBJ1-1, with TRBD1 matching over 7 bases. The CDR3 is made up of 15 amino acids. The germline V gene encodes CDR1 MNHNY and CDR2 SVGAGI (reference sequence). V shed 4 bases and J 8 bases; nucleotides not matched to a gene: 13. For the CDR3, the DNA is TGTGCCAGCAGTTTGATGGGGCAGGGGGTAACGGAAGCTTTCTTT. This encodes CASSLMGQGVTEAFF.

V gene TRBV27 combines with J gene TRBJ1-5; no clear D gene. CDR3 length: 15 residues. V dropped 0 bases and J dropped 3 bases, with 9 bases sitting between them. Germline V gives CDR1 MNHEY, CDR2 SMNVEV (reference sequence). CDR3 sequence: CASSLSRQFNQPQHF. The CDR3 DNA follows: TGTGCCAGCAGTTTATCGCGCCAATTCAATCAGCCCCAGCATTTT.

The genes are TRBV9 and TRBJ1-2, with TRBD1 as a possible D gene (5 bases). Deletions cut 4 bases from V and 4 bases from J, with 14 bases between. The CDR3 contains 14 residues. CDR1 and CDR2 from the germline V gene are SGDLS and YYNGEE. CDR3 nucleotide sequence: TGTGCCAGCAGCCCCGGGGGGGATCTCTATGGCTACACCTTC. Translation gives CASSPGGDLYGYTF.

The chain combines TRBV7-2 with TRBJ2-3; 10 bases align to TRBD2. Losses at the gene ends were 2 bases for V and 0 bases for J; bases not matched to a gene: 2. Germline CDR1 SGHTA, CDR2 FQGNSA. The CDR3 runs to 16 residues. CDR3 amino acids: CASSLLAGVSTDTQYF. CDR3 DNA: TGTGCCAGCAGCTTACTAGCGGGAGTTAGCACAGATACGCAGTATTTT.

The V call is TRBV7-2, the J call TRBJ2-7; TRBD2 is a possible D gene (5 bases). From germline, CDR1 is SGHTA and CDR2 FQGNSA. The ends were cut back, 3 bases at V and 3 bases at J, with 9 bases in the middle. The CDR3 contains 13 residues. The CDR3 sequence is CASSFGLHYEQYF. The DNA for the CDR3 is TGTGCCAGCAGCTTTGGACTCCACTACGAGCAGTACTTC.

V gene TRBV27 combines with J gene TRBJ1-1; D remains unclear. Between the trimmed V and J ends, which lost 7 bases and 4 bases, there was a span of 16 bases. CDR3 length: 14 amino acids. Germline CDR1 reads MNHEY; CDR2 reads SMNVEV (reference sequence). CDR3 nucleotides: TGTGCCAGCACCGTCCTAGGTGGTCGCACTGAAGCTTTCTTT. Translation gives CASTVLGGRTEAFF.

CDR3 DNA sequence: TGTGCCACCAGCAAACCCTTACTGGGGAGCGATGAGCAGTTCTTC. Residues: CATSKPLLGSDEQFF. The chain is built from TRBV15 and TRBJ2-1; possible D gene TRBD2, 5 bases. Germline values: CDR1 LNHNV, CDR2 YYDKDF (reference sequence). This CDR3 has 15 residues. The V and J ends lost 4 bases and 8 bases respectively, with 18 bases between them. Full variable domain (remainder filled in from reference TRBV15 and TRBJ2-1): DAMVIQNPRYQVTQFGKPVTLSCSQTLNHNVMYWYQQKSSQAPKLLFHYYDKDFNNEADTPDNFQSRRPNTSFCFLDIRSPGLGDTAMYLCATSKPLLGSDEQFFGPGTRLTVL.

The chain carries TRBV28 and TRBJ1-2; D possibly corresponds to TRBD1 (5 bases). V was clipped by 8 bases and J by 8 bases, with 18 bases between them. Germline CDR1 and CDR2: MDHEN and SYDVKM. This CDR3 comprises 13 residues. The CDR3 loop reads CASAKARDGGYTF. CDR3 bases: TGTGCCAGCGCGAAAGCCAGGGATGGCGGCTACACCTTC.

This chain connects TRBV6-5 to TRBJ2-7; TRBD2 matches at 10 bases. This CDR3 comprises 14 residues. The germline V gene encodes CDR1 MNHEY and CDR2 SVGAGI. V was clipped by 4 bases and J by 3 bases; unmatched bases: 3. As DNA, the CDR3 is TGTGCCAGCAGTTTTAGCGGGGGGATCTACGAGCAGTACTTC. This gives the protein CASSFSGGIYEQYF.

The chain carries TRBV6-6 and TRBJ2-7; D is possibly TRBD2 (7 bases). V gave up 2 bases and J gave up 2 bases, with 13 bases separating them. The length of the CDR3 is 15 residues. CDR1 and CDR2 (germline): MNHNY, SVGAGI (reference sequence). The CDR3 protein is CASSYGGAGTYEQYF. CDR3 nucleotides: TGTGCCAGCAGTTACGGGGGGGCCGGGACCTACGAGCAGTACTTC.